The 24 T cell receptor beta chains below all came from one sample that was sequenced in a study of T cells expressing NK-cell markers. With the 5' RACE reads reprocessed, TCRdb shows one record per CDR3 protein and no DNA. The data include 550,000 or so distinct CDR3 sequences; the top ten clones carry roughly 3.4%. Material: blood T cells: a sorted CD56 or NKG2C T cell subset, CD4+ or CD8+ T cells, or bulk PBMC T cells (not recorded which). The receptor set was obtained from a man aged 18 to 29 in good health.

CDR3 amino acids: CATSDFSNTEAFF. The chain couples TRBV24-1 to TRBJ1-1. This CDR3 is built from 13 residues. The germline CDR1 and CDR2 sequences are KGHDR and SFDVKD.

The chain employs TRBV10-3 and TRBJ2-3; TCRdb names TRBD2, which stays unverified in the absence of DNA. From germline, CDR1 is ENHRY and CDR2 SYGVKD. The CDR3 sequence is 16 residues long. CDR3 sequence reads: CAISESVAGGGDTQYF.

The genes are TRBV10-3 and TRBJ1-3. The germline V gene encodes CDR1 ENHRY and CDR2 SYGVKD. This CDR3 is built from 16 residues. The CDR3 loop reads CAISERETSSGNTIYF.

The chain carries TRBV12-3 or TRBV12-4 and TRBJ1-1. This CDR3 has 11 amino acids. Here the CDR3 reads CASSDYLAAFF.

The chain uses TRBV3-1 and TRBJ2-1. Germline V gene data show CDR1 as LGHDT and CDR2 as YNNKEL (reference sequence). CDR3 length: 16 amino acids. The CDR3 is CASSSNRRRSYNEQFF.

The rearrangement joins TRBV12-3 or TRBV12-4 to TRBJ2-2; TCRdb names TRBD2, which stays unverified in the absence of DNA. The CDR3 covers 14 residues. The CDR3 region is CASGFVGGPGELFF.

V is TRBV6-2 or TRBV6-3 and J is TRBJ2-5; no DNA is available, so the TRBD1 call from TCRdb remains unchecked. Germline CDR1 MNHEY, CDR2 SVGEGT. CDR3 length: 15 amino acids. The CDR3 region is CASSRAGQGAETQYF.

This rearrangement joins TRBV12-3 or TRBV12-4 to TRBJ2-2; TCRdb selects TRBD2, and the lack of DNA leaves this call unchecked. The CDR3 contains 20 residues. The CDR3 reads CASSPIWTVLAGTNTGELFF.

This chain joins TRBV9 and TRBJ2-1; TCRdb picks TRBD2, but there is no DNA to check that call. The CDR3 has 19 residues. Germline-derived CDR1 and CDR2 are SGDLS and YYNGEE. The CDR3 spells CASSPEDRGLAGDYNEQFF.

V usage is TRBV2 and J usage is TRBJ2-4; without DNA, the TCRdb call of TRBD2 cannot be checked. This CDR3 has 19 residues. The germline CDR1 and CDR2 sequences are SNHLY and FYNNEI. CDR3: CASKGRTSGRTFYGDIQYF.

V and J are TRBV20-1 and TRBJ2-4; TCRdb outputs TRBD2, but without DNA this stays unchecked. Germline lookup yields CDR1 DFQATT and CDR2 SNEGSKA (reference sequence). This CDR3 is 15 amino acids long. The CDR3 loop is CSARGVAVAKNIQYF.

The CDR3 sequence: CASSLETGRDTQYF. V usage is TRBV7-9 and J usage is TRBJ2-3; the TCRdb D gene call, TRBD1, has no DNA to confirm it. This CDR3 is 14 amino acids long. The germline CDR1 and CDR2 sequences are SEHNR and FQNEAQ (reference sequence).

The chain has TRBV27 and TRBJ2-7. CDR3 length: 16 residues. Germline CDR1 and CDR2: MNHEY and SMNVEV (reference sequence). CDR3 amino acids: CASSLSIGHLTYEQYF.

This chain uses TRBV20-1 with TRBJ2-3; the D call of TRBD2 rests on TCRdb alone, since no DNA is present to check it. The CDR3 is made up of 15 amino acids. CDR1 is DFQATT, CDR2 SNEGSKA, per germline (reference sequence). The CDR3 is CSASELAPNTDTQYF.

The V and J genes are TRBV19 and TRBJ1-5. In germline, CDR1 is LNHDA, CDR2 SQIVND (reference sequence). This CDR3 comprises 13 residues. CDR3 protein: CASSGPDWQPQHF.

J is TRBJ2-3 and V is TRBV21-1. TRBV21-1 is labeled a pseudogene. The CDR3 covers 16 residues. CDR3 residues: CASSKAKIASTDTQYF.

The V call is TRBV29-1, the J call TRBJ1-2. The CDR3 runs to 15 residues. Germline-derived CDR1 and CDR2 are SQVTM and ANQGSEA. The CDR3 sequence: CSVGPQGGGDYGYTF.

V usage is TRBV4-2 and J usage is TRBJ1-5. The CDR3 is made up of 15 amino acids. The germline CDR1 and CDR2 sequences are LGHNA and YNFKEQ. The CDR3: CASSQDTRNNQPQHF.

The V and J genes are TRBV5-5 and TRBJ2-1; the TCRdb D gene call, TRBD2, has no DNA to confirm it. CDR1 is SGHKS and CDR2 is YYEKEE in the germline V gene (reference sequence). The CDR3 spans 16 residues. The CDR3 here is CASSRVGGGTYNEQFF.

J is TRBJ2-3 and V is TRBV5-1; with no DNA, the TCRdb D assignment of TRBD2 cannot be verified. The germline V gene has CDR1 SGHRS and CDR2 YFSETQ. The CDR3 spans 16 residues. CDR3 residues: CASSPAGSGSSDTQYF. Full variable domain (rest looked up from reference TRBV5-1 and TRBJ2-3): KAGVTQTPRYLIKTRGQQVTLSCSPISGHRSVSWYQQTPGQGLQFLFEYFSETQRNKGNFPGRFSGRQFSNSRSEMNVSTLELGDSALYLCASSPAGSGSSDTQYFGPGTRLTVL.

The CDR3: CAWATVTDTQYF. The chain employs TRBV30 and TRBJ2-3. The CDR3 consists of 12 residues. From germline, CDR1 is GTSNPN and CDR2 SVGIG (reference sequence).

The chain recombines TRBV15 with TRBJ2-1; TCRdb returns TRBD1, unconfirmable since there is no DNA. Germline-derived CDR1 and CDR2 are LNHNV and YYDKDF (reference sequence). The CDR3 totals 16 residues. CDR3 protein: CATSRDSHQGWNEQFF.

The chain is built from TRBV7-2 and TRBJ2-3; the D gene TCRdb calls, TRBD1, cannot be checked with no DNA. This CDR3 has 16 residues. CDR1 is SGHTA, CDR2 FQGNSA, per germline. The CDR3 spells CASSRDRGFAADTQYF.

J is TRBJ2-1 and V is TRBV7-9; TCRdb names TRBD2, which stays unverified in the absence of DNA. This CDR3 spans 15 amino acids. CDR1 is SEHNR and CDR2 is FQNEAQ in the germline V gene (reference sequence). The CDR3 spells CASSNPLERTNEQFF.